A single sample is the source of the 27 T cell receptor beta chains below, sequenced in a study of monozygotic twins with inflammatory bowel disease. Reprocessing the 5' RACE reads, TCRdb reports a single entry for every CDR3 protein and omits DNA. This sample contains 300,000 to 450,000 distinct CDR3 sequences. The sample taken for sequencing was blood. The receptors shown here come from a human donor with ulcerative colitis or Crohn's disease, or a healthy co-twin of an affected twin (not recorded which).

The chain links TRBV7-9 to TRBJ1-1. CDR1 and CDR2 (germline): SEHNR, FQNEAQ (reference sequence). This CDR3 has 14 residues. The CDR3 loop reads CASRPRLFGVEAFF.

The CDR3 sequence is CASSGGLHEKLFF. This chain uses TRBV5-5 with TRBJ1-4. The CDR3 spans 13 residues. Germline CDR1 reads SGHKS; CDR2 reads YYEKEE (reference sequence).

J is TRBJ2-5 and V is TRBV5-1; the TCRdb D gene call, TRBD1, has no DNA to confirm it. Per the germline V gene, CDR1 is SGHRS and CDR2 is YFSETQ. There are 15 residues in the CDR3. The CDR3 sequence: CASSSLPTGVKTQYF.

The rearrangement links TRBV7-9 to TRBJ2-6; TCRdb proposes TRBD1, but this gene call is untestable without DNA. CDR1 is SEHNR and CDR2 is FQNEAQ in the germline V gene (reference sequence). CDR3 length: 17 amino acids. CDR3 sequence: CASSQGQGYSGANVLTF.

The gene calls are TRBV5-4 and TRBJ2-5. The CDR3 runs to 15 residues. The germline V gene encodes CDR1 SGHNT and CDR2 YYREEE (reference sequence). The CDR3: CASSTPTEYQETQYF.

The chain links TRBV23-1 to TRBJ2-3; TCRdb picks TRBD1, but there is no DNA to check that call. TRBV23-1 is filed as an ORF, its function uncertain. This CDR3 comprises 13 residues. CDR3 sequence: CASVRGGTDTQYF.

V and J are TRBV6-6 and TRBJ2-2. CDR1 MNHNY and CDR2 SVGAGI come from the germline V gene (reference sequence). The CDR3 totals 11 residues. The CDR3 loop reads CASMNTGELFF.

The genes are TRBV7-3 and TRBJ1-1. CDR3 size: 16 residues. Germline V gives CDR1 SGHTA, CDR2 FQGTGA. This CDR3 reads CATTGGPGMTVSEAFF.

The chain uses TRBV20-1 and TRBJ2-2; the TRBD1 assignment by TCRdb is unverifiable without DNA. The CDR3 covers 15 residues. Germline values: CDR1 DFQATT, CDR2 SNEGSKA (reference sequence). The CDR3 sequence: CSAMGTGLGTGELFF.

The chain employs TRBV20-1 and TRBJ2-5; TCRdb picks TRBD2, but there is no DNA to check that call. The germline V gene encodes CDR1 DFQATT and CDR2 SNEGSKA (reference sequence). The CDR3 length is 15 residues. This CDR3 is CSATPRGGAGETQYF.

V usage is TRBV6-5 and J usage is TRBJ2-7; as DNA is missing, the TRBD1 call by TCRdb cannot be tested. Germline V gene sequence: CDR1 MNHEY, CDR2 SVGAGI. CDR3 length: 16 residues. CDR3 amino acids: CASSYFNPGQGYEQYF.

This rearrangement joins TRBV2 to TRBJ1-1; TCRdb picks TRBD1, but there is no DNA to check that call. Germline assignment: CDR1 SNHLY and CDR2 FYNNEI. The CDR3 is 13 residues long. CDR3 sequence reads: CASRVRGYTEAFF. Based on the CDR3 plus reference TRBV2 and TRBJ1-1, the full variable domain is EPEVTQTPSHQVTQMGQEVILRCVPISNHLYFYWYRQILGQKVEFLVSFYNNEISEKSEIFDDQFSVERPDGSNFTLKIRSTKLEDSAMYFCASRVRGYTEAFFGQGTRLTVV.

The chain recombines TRBV5-1 with TRBJ2-2. The CDR3 totals 14 residues. Germline CDR1 reads SGHRS; CDR2 reads YFSETQ. CDR3 sequence reads: CASSWVRNAGELFF.

J is TRBJ2-2 and V is TRBV18; as DNA is missing, the TRBD2 call by TCRdb cannot be tested. CDR1 and CDR2 (germline): KGHSH, LQKENI. CDR3 size: 18 residues. The CDR3 sequence is CASSPPGGGPTNTGELFF.

This chain connects TRBV7-2 to TRBJ2-7; TCRdb reports TRBD1, a call that lacks DNA to check it against. Germline assignment: CDR1 SGHTA and CDR2 FQGNSA. The CDR3 length is 15 residues. CDR3 region: CASSLDRERTYEQYF.

The rearrangement joins TRBV27 to TRBJ1-4; there is no DNA to check the TCRdb D call of TRBD1. Germline V gives CDR1 MNHEY, CDR2 SMNVEV (reference sequence). The CDR3 sequence is 14 residues long. The CDR3 is CASGRTGGVEKLFF. The whole variable domain, filled in from reference TRBV27 and TRBJ1-4, reads EAQVTQNPRYLITVTGKKLTVTCSQNMNHEYMSWYRQDPGLGLRQIYYSMNVEVTDKGDVPEGYKVSRKEKRNFPLILESPSPNQTSLYFCASGRTGGVEKLFFGSGTQLSVL.

This sequence joins TRBV5-1 and TRBJ2-5. The length of the CDR3 is 14 residues. CDR1 is SGHRS and CDR2 is YFSETQ in the germline V gene. CDR3 residues: CASSLDTAQETQYF.

J is TRBJ2-1 and V is TRBV3-1; TCRdb returns TRBD1, unconfirmable since there is no DNA. The CDR3 runs to 13 residues. The germline gives CDR1 LGHDT, CDR2 YNNKEL (reference sequence). This chain's CDR3 is CASSQGQWAEQFF.

The chain recombines TRBV5-1 with TRBJ2-4. Germline lookup yields CDR1 SGHRS and CDR2 YFSETQ. The CDR3 covers 12 residues. The CDR3 sequence: CASSLEENIQYF.

The gene calls are TRBV5-1 and TRBJ1-3. The germline CDR1 and CDR2 sequences are SGHRS and YFSETQ. There are 16 residues in the CDR3. CDR3 loop: CASSPGGETSGNTIYF. Combining the CDR3 with reference TRBV5-1 and TRBJ1-3 gives the whole variable domain KAGVTQTPRYLIKTRGQQVTLSCSPISGHRSVSWYQQTPGQGLQFLFEYFSETQRNKGNFPGRFSGRQFSNSRSEMNVSTLELGDSALYLCASSPGGETSGNTIYFGEGSWLTVV.

J is TRBJ1-1 and V is TRBV20-1; no DNA is available, so the TRBD1 call from TCRdb remains unchecked. The CDR3 has 11 amino acids. The germline V gene has CDR1 DFQATT and CDR2 SNEGSKA (reference sequence). CDR3 sequence: CSARDFRGAFF.

The chain carries TRBV4-2 and TRBJ2-7; the TRBD1 assignment by TCRdb is unverifiable without DNA. The CDR3 has 13 amino acids. Germline assignment: CDR1 LGHNA and CDR2 YNFKEQ. The CDR3 protein is CASTGPGLREQYF.

The chain links TRBV11-2 to TRBJ1-1. In germline, CDR1 is SGHAT, CDR2 FQNNGV. There are 17 residues in the CDR3. Here the CDR3 reads CASSLDLARDVDTEAFF.

The rearrangement links TRBV4-3 to TRBJ2-7; there is no DNA to check the TCRdb D call of TRBD2. This CDR3 region has 13 residues. Per germline, CDR1 LGHNA and CDR2 YSLEER. Here the CDR3 reads CASSQAIPSEQYF.

The rearrangement uses TRBV4-2 and TRBJ1-5. Germline CDR1 and CDR2: LGHNA and YNFKEQ. CDR3 length: 16 amino acids. This chain's CDR3 is CASSQDQSRGFQPQHF.

This rearrangement joins TRBV5-1 to TRBJ2-3; TCRdb lists TRBD2, though no DNA is available to test this call. CDR3 size: 16 residues. Per germline, CDR1 SGHRS and CDR2 YFSETQ. The CDR3 region is CASSFSLAGVTDTQYF.

The chain links TRBV27 to TRBJ1-6. This CDR3 has 15 amino acids. Germline V gene lookup returns CDR1 MNHEY and CDR2 SMNVEV (reference sequence). CDR3 amino acids: CASQTKDSHNSPLHF.